This TCR beta chain stems from a study of blood T cell repertoires in COVID-19. The wider study: COVID-19 samples from acute and convalescent phases originated in the United States, Italy and Spain. From T cells, B-cell-depleted T cells, or PBMCs came the material, which was cDNA or gDNA.

This CDR3 comprises 15 residues. V lost 4 bases to trimming and J lost 0 bases; unmatched junction nucleotides: 3. Germline CDR1 is SNHLY and CDR2 is FYNNEI. Authors' data handling: The authors estimated nucleated cell counts from reference gene primer amplification. Only in-frame clones appear in the TCRdb table, and some are missing; sequencing was by immunoSEQ multiplex PCR. For V, J and clone size, that table is used; D and trimming come from the DNA. The table shows about 200,000 clones, with 88% occurring only once. The rearrangement joins TRBV2 to TRBJ2-3; TRBD1 matches 8 bases. This receptor was identified in a woman aged 40 to 50 who had recovered from COVID-19. Sequenced: peripheral blood. Here the CDR3 DNA reads TGTGCCAGCAGTGCTAGACAGGGGAGCACAGATACGCAGTATTTT. Its translation is CASSARQGSTDTQYF.